These T cell receptor beta chains were read from a single sample in a study of post-analysis software for immune sequencing data. TCRdb processed the PCR reads anew with MiXCR; each CDR3 protein has one entry. Among hundreds of thousands of distinct CDR3 sequences, around 40% were seen once, and the ten largest hold about 12%. Sample: blood. The receptors shown here come from a girl aged 5 to 17 with multiple sclerosis. CDR3s include the opening cysteine and the closing phenylalanine or tryptophan. D genes are given only for firm matches. The size of a clone is reported for some rows only, either as once, few or many, or as a class for expanded clones.

J: TRBJ2-7; D: TRBD2; V: TRBV29-1; length: 13; size: .; CDR3: CSVDLAGVGEQYF; DNA: TGCAGCGTTGACCTAGCGGGGGTAGGCGAGCAGTACTTC
J: TRBJ2-7; D: .; V: TRBV3-1; length: 14; size: .; CDR3: CASSQDWASGGQYF; DNA: TGTGCCAGCAGCCAAGATTGGGCCAGTGGGGGCCAGTACTTC
J: TRBJ2-3; D: .; V: TRBV29-1; length: 12; size: few; CDR3: CSATGDTDTQYF; DNA: TGCAGCGCCACAGGAGACACAGATACGCAGTATTTT
J: TRBJ2-1; D: .; V: TRBV7-3; length: 15; size: .; CDR3: CASSFVAAPYNEQFF; DNA: TGTGCCAGCAGCTTCGTAGCGGCCCCCTACAATGAGCAGTTCTTC
J: TRBJ2-7; D: .; V: TRBV20-1; length: 14; size: .; CDR3: CSARAAQGSYEQYF; DNA: TGCAGTGCTAGAGCCGCCCAGGGGTCCTACGAGCAGTACTTC
J: TRBJ2-5; D: TRBD2; V: TRBV28; length: 16; size: .; CDR3: CASSSHSGRSQETQYF; DNA: TGTGCCAGCAGTAGTCATAGCGGGAGGTCCCAAGAGACCCAGTACTTC
J: TRBJ2-7; D: TRBD2; V: TRBV11-2; length: 15; size: .; CDR3: CASRPIAGEVYEQYF; DNA: TGTGCCAGCAGGCCTATAGCGGGAGAAGTCTACGAGCAGTACTTC
J: TRBJ2-1; D: TRBD1; V: TRBV7-9; length: 18; size: .; CDR3: CASSEGTGHPGSYNEQFF; DNA: TGTGCCAGCAGTGAAGGGACAGGCCATCCTGGGTCCTACAATGAGCAGTTCTTC
J: TRBJ1-5; D: .; V: TRBV24-1; length: 15; size: .; CDR3: CATSVGDTDNQPQHF; DNA: TGTGCCACCAGTGTGGGGGACACTGACAATCAGCCCCAGCATTTT
J: TRBJ2-7; D: .; V: TRBV7-2; length: 13; size: .; CDR3: CASSLVRGDEQYF; DNA: TGTGCCAGCAGCTTAGTCAGAGGGGACGAGCAGTACTTC
J: TRBJ1-1; D: TRBD1; V: TRBV9; length: 15; size: .; CDR3: CASSEPGQGNTEAFF; DNA: TGTGCCAGCAGCGAACCGGGACAGGGGAACACTGAAGCTTTCTTT
J: TRBJ2-1; D: .; V: TRBV7-8; length: 16; size: .; CDR3: CASSSKTGDLGNEQFF; DNA: TGTGCCAGCAGCTCAAAAACGGGGGACTTGGGGAATGAGCAGTTCTTC
J: TRBJ2-1; D: .; V: TRBV5-1; length: 14; size: few; CDR3: CASSLLSPGDEQFF; DNA: TGCGCCAGCAGCCTGCTCAGCCCGGGAGATGAGCAGTTCTTC
J: TRBJ1-1; D: TRBD1; V: TRBV5-1; length: 16; size: few; CDR3: CASSLADLGGYTEAFF; DNA: TGCGCCAGCAGCTTGGCGGATTTAGGGGGCTACACTGAAGCTTTCTTT
J: TRBJ2-7; D: TRBD1; V: TRBV5-1; length: 15; size: .; CDR3: CASSGTGTGTYEQYF; DNA: TGCGCCAGCAGCGGAACCGGGACAGGGACCTACGAGCAGTACTTC
J: TRBJ2-1; D: .; V: TRBV29-1; length: 13; size: .; CDR3: CSVRGGDCYEQFF; DNA: TGCAGCGTACGAGGGGGAGATTGCTACGAGCAGTTCTTC
J: TRBJ2-1; D: TRBD2; V: TRBV6-1; length: 18; size: .; CDR3: CASKGVSSAGGTYNEQFF; DNA: TGTGCCAGCAAGGGAGTTAGCTCAGCGGGAGGGACGTACAATGAGCAGTTCTTC
J: TRBJ1-4; D: .; V: TRBV28; length: 14; size: .; CDR3: CASCYYRGDEKLFF; DNA: TGTGCCAGCTGCTACTATAGGGGGGATGAAAAACTGTTTTTT
J: TRBJ2-3; D: .; V: TRBV28; length: 16; size: .; CDR3: CASSFIGNYATDTQYF; DNA: TGTGCCAGCAGTTTTATAGGGAATTACGCCACAGATACGCAGTATTTT
J: TRBJ2-7; D: TRBD1; V: TRBV9; length: 14; size: many; CDR3: CASSVGQGAYEQYF; DNA: TGTGCCAGCAGCGTAGGACAGGGGGCTTACGAGCAGTACTTC
J: TRBJ2-7; D: .; V: TRBV29-1; length: 14; size: few; CDR3: CSVGGHESSYEQYF; DNA: TGCAGCGTTGGGGGACACGAGAGCTCCTACGAGCAGTACTTC
J: TRBJ2-5; D: .; V: TRBV20-1; length: 15; size: few; CDR3: CSARAQRRHQETQYF; DNA: TGCAGTGCTAGAGCCCAGCGGAGACACCAAGAGACCCAGTACTTC
J: TRBJ2-3; D: .; V: TRBV5-1; length: 16; size: .; CDR3: CASRREIGLVTDTQYF; DNA: TGCGCCAGCAGGAGGGAAATCGGGCTAGTAACAGATACGCAGTATTTT
J: TRBJ2-6; D: .; V: TRBV5-1; length: 14; size: many; CDR3: CASSPVSGANVLTF; DNA: TGCGCCAGCAGCCCGGTTTCTGGGGCCAACGTCCTGACTTTC
J: TRBJ1-1; D: .; V: TRBV28; length: 14; size: few; CDR3: CASSLSTGGTEAFF; DNA: TGTGCCAGCAGTTTAAGTACAGGAGGGACTGAAGCTTTCTTT
J: TRBJ2-3; D: .; V: TRBV11-2; length: 15; size: few; CDR3: CASSLSQLPTDTQYF; DNA: TGTGCCAGCAGCTTATCACAGCTACCCACAGATACGCAGTATTTT
J: TRBJ1-4; D: .; V: TRBV4-1; length: 11; size: .; CDR3: CASSRSGQLFF; DNA: TGCGCCAGCAGCCGCAGTGGACAACTGTTTTTT
J: TRBJ1-4; D: .; V: TRBV20-1; length: 15; size: .; CDR3: CSARPSGGPVGKLFF; DNA: TGCAGTGCTAGACCATCGGGGGGACCAGTTGGGAAACTGTTTTTT
J: TRBJ2-3; D: TRBD1; V: TRBV7-3; length: 16; size: few; CDR3: CASSLQTGASTDTQYF; DNA: TGTGCCAGCAGCCTCCAGACAGGGGCTAGCACAGATACGCAGTATTTT
J: TRBJ1-1; D: .; V: TRBV4-2; length: 16; size: .; CDR3: CASSQGGVWANTEAFF; DNA: TGTGCCAGCAGCCAAGGCGGGGTGTGGGCGAACACTGAAGCTTTCTTT
J: TRBJ2-3; D: .; V: TRBV5-1; length: 15; size: few; CDR3: CASSLGPTSTDTQYF; DNA: TGCGCCAGCAGCTTGGGACCTACGAGCACAGATACGCAGTATTTT
J: TRBJ2-3; D: .; V: TRBV5-1; length: 16; size: few; CDR3: CASSDREEVRTDTQYF; DNA: TGCGCCAGCAGCGACAGGGAGGAAGTACGCACAGATACGCAGTATTTT
J: TRBJ2-3; D: .; V: TRBV28; length: 17; size: .; CDR3: CASTSHQGYGLTDTQYF; DNA: TGTGCCAGCACCAGCCATCAGGGGTACGGCCTCACAGATACGCAGTATTTT
J: TRBJ2-1; D: .; V: TRBV25-1; length: 11; size: .; CDR3: CASGPGDEQFF; DNA: TGTGCCAGCGGCCCAGGGGATGAGCAGTTCTTC
J: TRBJ2-7; D: TRBD1; V: TRBV12-3/TRBV12-4; length: 15; size: .; CDR3: CASSFGGTGPYEQYF; DNA: TGTGCCAGCAGTTTCGGAGGGACAGGTCCCTACGAGCAGTACTTC
J: TRBJ2-5; D: .; V: TRBV5-1; length: 17; size: .; CDR3: CASSLANGARRQETQYF; DNA: TGCGCCAGCAGCTTGGCCAATGGGGCAAGAAGACAAGAGACCCAGTACTTC
J: TRBJ1-2; D: .; V: TRBV9; length: 15; size: few; CDR3: CASSVAIDSNYGYTF; DNA: TGTGCCAGCAGCGTAGCTATCGATTCTAACTATGGCTACACCTTC
J: TRBJ1-5; D: .; V: TRBV4-1; length: 13; size: .; CDR3: CASSQGMTQPQHF; DNA: TGCGCCAGCAGCCAAGGGATGACTCAGCCCCAGCATTTT
J: TRBJ2-7; D: TRBD2; V: TRBV5-1; length: 16; size: .; CDR3: CASSLVAGGSYNEQYF; DNA: TGCGCCAGCAGCTTGGTAGCGGGAGGCTCCTACAATGAGCAGTACTTC
J: TRBJ2-1; D: .; V: TRBV5-1; length: 18; size: .; CDR3: CASSLVSPRGRLGNEQFF; DNA: TGCGCCAGCAGCTTGGTGTCCCCTAGGGGTCGGCTAGGGAATGAGCAGTTCTTC
J: TRBJ2-3; D: .; V: TRBV3-1; length: 14; size: .; CDR3: CASSQDVGTDTQYF; DNA: TGTGCCAGCAGCCAAGATGTGGGCACAGATACGCAGTATTTT
J: TRBJ2-1; D: TRBD2; V: TRBV9; length: 16; size: few; CDR3: CASSVGLAAKYNEQFF; DNA: TGTGCCAGCAGCGTAGGACTAGCGGCGAAGTACAATGAGCAGTTCTTC
J: TRBJ2-5; D: .; V: TRBV12-3/TRBV12-4; length: 15; size: .; CDR3: CASTKTRGAMETQYF; DNA: TGTGCCAGCACCAAGACTAGGGGGGCTATGGAGACCCAGTACTTC